The source of this T cell receptor (beta chain) is a study of blood T cell repertoires in COVID-19. Method: immunoSEQ multiplex PCR; TCRdb's copy keeps in-frame clones and lacks some. This sample has 300,000 to 400,000 clones, with roughly 90% found just once. The germline gives CDR1 MDHEN, CDR2 SYDVKM. Trimming shortened V by 2 bases and J by 1 base, and 11 bases separated the two germline ends. The CDR3 has 15 residues. This TCR derives from a woman in her 70s with COVID-19, enrolled during active disease. What was sequenced was peripheral blood. The chain recombines TRBV28 with TRBJ1-2; D is unclear. The CDR3 DNA follows: TGTGCCAGCAGTTTAGGGAACGAGGGTAACTATGGCTACACCTTC. Amino acid sequence: CASSLGNEGNYGYTF.